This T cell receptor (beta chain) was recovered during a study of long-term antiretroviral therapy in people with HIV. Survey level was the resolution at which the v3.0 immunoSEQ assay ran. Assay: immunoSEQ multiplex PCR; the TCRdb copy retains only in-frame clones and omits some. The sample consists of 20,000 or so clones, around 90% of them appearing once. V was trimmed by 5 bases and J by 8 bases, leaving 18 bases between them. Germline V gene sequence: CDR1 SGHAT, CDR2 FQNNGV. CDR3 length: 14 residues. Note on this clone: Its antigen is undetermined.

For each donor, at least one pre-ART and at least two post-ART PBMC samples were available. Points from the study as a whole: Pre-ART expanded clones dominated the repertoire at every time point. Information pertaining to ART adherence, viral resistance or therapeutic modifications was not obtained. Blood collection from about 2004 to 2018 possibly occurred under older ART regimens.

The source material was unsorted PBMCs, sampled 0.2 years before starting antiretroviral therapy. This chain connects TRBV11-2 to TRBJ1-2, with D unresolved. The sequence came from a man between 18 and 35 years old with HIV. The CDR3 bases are TGTGCCAGCAGCCTTGAGGTGGGATTCGGGGGCTACACCTTC. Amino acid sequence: CASSLEVGFGGYTF.